The 9 T cell receptor beta chains presented below share a single source sample, sequenced in a study of blood T cell repertoires in COVID-19. The assay was immunoSEQ multiplex PCR, and TCRdb's table has in-frame clones only and misses some. This repertoire shows hundreds of thousands of clones, 89% found once; its top ten account for around 6.5%. The specimen sequenced was peripheral blood. The receptor set was obtained from a man aged 55-75 years who had recovered from COVID-19.

This chain links TRBV4-2 with TRBJ2-4; TRBD1 matches at 12 bases. Germline V gives CDR1 LGHNA, CDR2 YNFKEQ. The CDR3 consists of 16 residues. The junction had 7 bases not matched to a gene; V was cut back by 4 bases and J by 6 bases. The CDR3 here is CASSRGTGGFGNIQYF. CDR3 DNA sequence: TGTGCCAGCAGCCGAGGGACAGGGGGCTTCGGAAACATTCAGTACTTC.

The chain joins TRBV7-9 to TRBJ1-2; tentative D call: TRBD1 (6 bases). Germline values: CDR1 SEHNR, CDR2 FQNEAQ (reference sequence). The CDR3 extends over 14 amino acids. Between the trimmed V and J ends, which lost 6 bases and 4 bases, there was a span of 15 bases. Here the CDR3 DNA reads TGTGCCAGCAGTCAAGCAGGGGAGAGCTATGGCTACACCTTC. Translating it yields CASSQAGESYGYTF.

The rearrangement joins TRBV28 to TRBJ1-5; 7 nucleotides line up with TRBD1. Germline trimming cut 4 bases from V and 7 bases from J; bases unmatched to any gene: 10. The germline CDR1 and CDR2 sequences are MDHEN and SYDVKM. The CDR3 runs 15 residues. CDR3 protein: CASSSSGGGGQPQHF. In DNA form, the CDR3 reads TGTGCCAGCAGTTCCTCGGGAGGGGGCGGACAGCCCCAGCATTTT.

This clone showed up just once. This sequence joins TRBV5-1 and TRBJ2-1; D ambiguous. CDR1 and CDR2 from the germline V gene are SGHRS and YFSETQ. The CDR3 is made up of 16 amino acids. V lost 1 base and J lost 0, with 11 bases in between. CDR3 in DNA: TGCGCCAGCAGCTTGATATTCCGGAGCTCCTACAATGAGCAGTTCTTC. Encoded protein: CASSLIFRSSYNEQFF.

CDR3 in DNA: TGTGCCAGCAGCCAAGCCCGGAGCTCCTACAATGAGCAGTTCTTC. Translation gives CASSQARSSYNEQFF. The chain joins TRBV3-1 (or the pseudogene TRBV3-2) to TRBJ2-1; no definite D call. V lost 1 base to trimming and J lost 0 bases, with 7 bases between them. CDR1 is LGHDT, CDR2 YNNKEL, per germline (reference sequence). The CDR3 runs 15 residues.

The CDR3 bases are TGTGCCAGCAGCTTCCGGACTGAAGCTTTCTTT. This codes for CASSFRTEAFF. This chain links TRBV11-2 with TRBJ1-1; D is unclear. This CDR3 spans 11 amino acids. Per the germline V gene, CDR1 is SGHAT and CDR2 is FQNNGV. Trimming left V 3 bases short and J 5 bases short, with 4 bases between.

The chain links TRBV30 to TRBJ2-6; D not certain. V was cut by 4 bases and J by 4 bases, with 8 bases left in between. The germline gives CDR1 GTSNPN, CDR2 SVGIG (reference sequence). The CDR3 length is 13 residues. CDR3 DNA sequence: TGTGCCTGGATAGCTCTGGGGGCCAACGTCCTGACTTTC. Protein product: CAWIALGANVLTF.

This clone appeared a few times. The chain has TRBV7-2 and TRBJ2-7; tentatively, D is TRBD2 (5 bases). V gave up 1 base and J gave up 3 bases, with 13 bases separating them. The germline CDR1 and CDR2 sequences are SGHTA and FQGNSA. This CDR3 contains 15 residues. The CDR3 nucleotides are TGTGCCAGCAGCTTAGGGACCGGGATCTTCTACGAGCAGTACTTC. Protein: CASSLGTGIFYEQYF.

J is TRBJ1-4 and V is TRBV18, with D possibly matching TRBD1 (6 bases). This CDR3 region has 15 residues. Germline CDR1 is KGHSH and CDR2 is LQKENI. The V end lost 3 bases, the J end lost 4 bases, and 12 bases lay between the germline ends. The CDR3: CASSPRQEINEKLFF. The CDR3 DNA sequence: TGTGCCAGCTCACCCCGACAGGAGATTAATGAAAAACTGTTTTTT. The full variable domain, completed using reference TRBV18 and TRBJ1-4, is NAGVMQNPRHLVRRRGQEARLRCSPMKGHSHVYWYRQLPEEGLKFMVYLQKENIIDESGMPKERFSAEFPKEGPSILRIQQVVRGDSAAYFCASSPRQEINEKLFFGSGTQLSVL.